This T cell receptor beta chain derives from a study of CD8+CD57+ T cells in acquired aplastic anemia. Study-level background: Sorted CD4+ and CD8+ cells gave a mean 3.2 ug DNA, range 0.2 to 27.4 ug.

Trimming shortened V by 0 bases and J by 6 bases, and 21 bases separated the two germline ends. Germline-derived CDR1 and CDR2 are KGHSH and LQKENI. The CDR3 is made up of 19 amino acids. Using genomic DNA as the template, TCR beta VDJ and CDR3 profiling was carried out. MiXCR, applied by TCRdb to the reads, yields one record per CDR3 protein. Here the sample spans some 200,000 distinct CDR3 sequences, 48% being singletons. Patients chosen for sequencing had CD8+CD57+ cells that had expanded, as shown by flow cytometry. The patients all had a severe acquired aplastic anemia diagnosis. Patients were untreated when blood was sampled.

This sequence joins TRBV18 and TRBJ1-6; a weak D match, TRBD1 (5 bases). Sequences were obtained from sorted CD4+, CD8+, or CD8+CD57+ T cells (not recorded which) from PBMCs. The TCR sequence derives from a human donor with aplastic anemia. CDR3 coding DNA: TGTGCCAGCTCACCACCAATTGGCGGGGGTCGAGAGGGTAATTCACCCCTCCACTTT. It codes for CASSPPIGGGREGNSPLHF.